The 14 T cell receptor beta chains listed next were all sequenced from one sample in a study of T cell responses to AZD1222 COVID-19 vaccine listed by TCRdb under 2021. Library creation used the immunoSEQ multiplex PCR assay. TCRdb mirrors the immuneACCESS table, restricted to in-frame sequences. Some clones are absent from its copies; in checked studies, under half trace to an unresolved V gene, and the reason for the others is unknown. The sample profile shows about 120,000 clones; 70% to 90% of them were found once. Of the sample, 8.4% is held by the ten largest clones. The time point label, as the study defines it: baseline before first vaccination. The sample here was peripheral blood, taken on day 0 of AZD1222 vaccination. The receptors originated from an adult in good health.

A remark on this clone: Relative to the germline gene, one junction end is altered; a read error may explain this. The CDR3 nucleotides read TGTGCCAGCAGTTTGGACAGCCCAGGGTTCTTC. Amino acid sequence: CASSLDSPGFF. The V gene is TRBV12-3 or TRBV12-4, the J gene TRBJ1-2, with a possible D match to TRBD1 (6 bases). CDR3 length equals 11 residues.

The V call is TRBV3-1 (or the pseudogene TRBV3-2), the J call TRBJ1-6; D not certain. This CDR3 is 13 amino acids long. V was pared by 4 bases and J by 4 bases, with 5 bases between. The germline CDR1 and CDR2 sequences are LGHDT and YNNKEL (reference sequence). The CDR3 sequence: CASSREYNSPLHF. CDR3 coding DNA: TGTGCCAGCAGCCGGGAGTATAATTCACCCCTCCACTTT.

The chain employs TRBV24-1 and TRBJ1-2, with D hard to call. This CDR3 is built from 11 residues. Germline V gene lookup returns CDR1 KGHDR and CDR2 SFDVKD. The germline V and J ends were trimmed by 3 bases and 13 bases, with 11 bases remaining between them. In nucleotides, the CDR3 is TGTGCCACCAGTGATGGTCTGGTCTTCACCTTC. This gives the protein CATSDGLVFTF.

The genes are TRBV19 and TRBJ2-3; D is undetermined. V gave up 0 bases and J gave up 2 bases, with 3 bases separating them. Germline CDR1 reads LNHDA; CDR2 reads SQIVND (reference sequence). The CDR3 is 13 amino acids. CDR3 in amino acids: CASSIDPTDTQYF. The DNA for the CDR3 is TGTGCCAGTAGTATAGACCCCACAGATACGCAGTATTTT.

V gene TRBV2 combines with J gene TRBJ2-4, with D perhaps assigned TRBD1 or TRBD2 (5 bases each). The CDR3 length is 13 residues. Germline CDR1 reads SNHLY; CDR2 reads FYNNEI. The germline V and J ends were trimmed by 6 bases and 8 bases, with 14 bases remaining between them. Here the CDR3 DNA reads TGTGCCAGCAGCAGAGAGGGGCGGGACATTCAGTACTTC. Translation gives CASSREGRDIQYF.

The chain links TRBV6-5 to TRBJ2-5, with D perhaps matching TRBD1 (6 bases). CDR3 length equals 14 residues. Trimming left V 6 bases short and J 3 bases short, with 14 bases between. In germline, CDR1 is MNHEY, CDR2 SVGAGI. The CDR3 DNA sequence: TGTGCCAGCAGAACCAGGGGCGGTAAAGAGACCCAGTACTTC. It translates to CASRTRGGKETQYF.

The CDR3 coding sequence is TGTGCCAGCAGCCAGCGGGGGGCGAAAAACACCGGGGAGCTGTTTTTT. Protein: CASSQRGAKNTGELFF. The V call is TRBV3-1 (or the pseudogene TRBV3-2), the J call TRBJ2-2; 8 nucleotides align to TRBD2. CDR3 length equals 16 residues. Germline V CDR1 and CDR2: LGHDT, YNNKEL (reference sequence). The V segment lost 3 bases and the J segment 2 bases; nucleotides outside the gene matches: 5.

The chain links TRBV7-9 to TRBJ2-7; 7 bases align to TRBD1. Germline CDR1 SEHNR, CDR2 FQNEAQ (reference sequence). The CDR3 covers 15 residues. The ends lost 4 bases at V and 6 bases at J; junction bases unmatched: 12. The CDR3 protein is CASSSQGQPPFEQYF. The CDR3 region has the DNA TGTGCCAGCAGCTCCCAGGGACAGCCCCCCTTCGAGCAGTACTTC.

The chain links TRBV5-1 to TRBJ2-1; D tentatively reads TRBD1 or TRBD2 (5 bases each). In germline, CDR1 is SGHRS, CDR2 YFSETQ. CDR3 size: 15 residues. V lost 2 bases to trimming and J lost 8 bases, with 17 bases between them. The CDR3 here is CASSFRTGAEDEQFF. DNA of the CDR3: TGCGCCAGCAGCTTTAGGACCGGGGCCGAGGATGAGCAGTTCTTC.

The CDR3 here is CASSLGGLAGVETQYF. As DNA, the CDR3 is TGCGCCAGCAGCTTGGGTGGGCTAGCGGGAGTTGAGACCCAGTACTTC. This rearrangement joins TRBV5-1 to TRBJ2-5, with 10 bases identical to TRBD2. The germline V gene has CDR1 SGHRS and CDR2 YFSETQ. V lost 0 bases to trimming and J lost 5 bases; unmatched junction nucleotides: 7. The CDR3 sequence is 16 residues long.

The chain carries TRBV18 and TRBJ1-4, with unresolved D. This CDR3 spans 15 amino acids. The ends were cut back, 6 bases at V and 0 bases at J, with 11 bases in the middle. Germline lookup yields CDR1 KGHSH and CDR2 LQKENI. The chain's CDR3 is CASSGNLATNEKLFF. CDR3 DNA sequence: TGTGCCAGCTCCGGGAACCTCGCAACTAATGAAAAACTGTTTTTT. Combining the CDR3 with reference TRBV18 and TRBJ1-4 gives the whole variable domain NAGVMQNPRHLVRRRGQEARLRCSPMKGHSHVYWYRQLPEEGLKFMVYLQKENIIDESGMPKERFSAEFPKEGPSILRIQQVVRGDSAAYFCASSGNLATNEKLFFGSGTQLSVL.

The chain uses TRBV30 and TRBJ1-2, with D possibly matching TRBD1 (5 bases). This CDR3 spans 14 amino acids. CDR1 is GTSNPN, CDR2 SVGIG, per germline (reference sequence). The germline V and J ends were trimmed by 0 bases and 7 bases, with 15 bases remaining between them. Written as DNA, the CDR3 is TGTGCCTGGAGTGTAGGACCCGCCGGGGGTGGCTACACCTTC. Protein: CAWSVGPAGGGYTF.

J is TRBJ2-5 and V is TRBV19; 12 bases agree with TRBD1. The CDR3 length is 15 residues. CDR1 and CDR2 (germline): LNHDA, SQIVND (reference sequence). V shed 5 bases, J shed 5 bases, and the junction held 6 bases outside the gene matches. This chain's CDR3 is CASSSGTGGAETQYF. The CDR3 DNA follows: TGTGCCAGTAGTTCCGGGACAGGGGGCGCGGAGACCCAGTACTTC.

The chain has TRBV7-9 and TRBJ1-3; 7 bases are shared with TRBD1. This CDR3 spans 15 amino acids. V shed 2 bases and J 9 bases; nucleotides not matched to a gene: 10. From germline, CDR1 is SEHNR and CDR2 FQNEAQ (reference sequence). CDR3 residues: CASSLTPGQISTIYF. In nucleotides, the CDR3 is TGTGCCAGCAGCTTAACTCCGGGACAGATTAGCACCATATATTTT.